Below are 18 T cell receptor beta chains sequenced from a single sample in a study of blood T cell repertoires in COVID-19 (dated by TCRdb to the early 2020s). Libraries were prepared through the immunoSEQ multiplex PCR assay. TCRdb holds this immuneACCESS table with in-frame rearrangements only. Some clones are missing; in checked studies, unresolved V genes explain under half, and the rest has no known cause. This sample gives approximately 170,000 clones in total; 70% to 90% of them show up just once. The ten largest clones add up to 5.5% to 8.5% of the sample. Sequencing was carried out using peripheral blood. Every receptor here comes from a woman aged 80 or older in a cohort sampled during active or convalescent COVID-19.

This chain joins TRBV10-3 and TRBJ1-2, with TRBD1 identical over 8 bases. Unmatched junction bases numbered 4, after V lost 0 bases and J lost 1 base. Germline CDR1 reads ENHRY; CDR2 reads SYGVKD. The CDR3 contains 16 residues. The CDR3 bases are TGTGCCATCAGTGAGTCCCGACAGGGGTATAACTATGGCTACACCTTC. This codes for CAISESRQGYNYGYTF.

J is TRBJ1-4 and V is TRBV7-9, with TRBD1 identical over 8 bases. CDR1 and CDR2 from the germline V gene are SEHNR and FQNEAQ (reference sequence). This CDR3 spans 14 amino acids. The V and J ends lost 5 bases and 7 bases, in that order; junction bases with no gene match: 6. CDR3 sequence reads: CASSTRQGSEKLFF. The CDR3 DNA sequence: TGTGCCAGCAGCACCCGACAGGGGAGTGAAAAACTGTTTTTT.

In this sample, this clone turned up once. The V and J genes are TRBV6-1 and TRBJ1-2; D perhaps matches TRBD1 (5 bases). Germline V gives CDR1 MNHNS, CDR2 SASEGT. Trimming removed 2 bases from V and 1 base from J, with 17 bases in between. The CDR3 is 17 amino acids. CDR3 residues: CASSETGGDLLNYGYTF. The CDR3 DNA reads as TGTGCCAGCAGTGAAACGGGCGGGGACCTACTTAACTATGGCTACACCTTC.

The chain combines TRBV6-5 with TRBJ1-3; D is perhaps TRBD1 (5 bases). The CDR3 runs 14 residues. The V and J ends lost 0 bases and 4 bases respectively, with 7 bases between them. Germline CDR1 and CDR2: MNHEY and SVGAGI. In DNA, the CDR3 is TGTGCCAGCAGTTACTCGACAGCGGGAAACACCATATATTTT. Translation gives CASSYSTAGNTIYF.

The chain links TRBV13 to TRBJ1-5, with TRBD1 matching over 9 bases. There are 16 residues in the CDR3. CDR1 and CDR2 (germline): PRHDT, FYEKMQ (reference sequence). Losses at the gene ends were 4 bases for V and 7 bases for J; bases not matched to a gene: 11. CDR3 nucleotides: TGTGCCAGCAGCTCCGGACAGGGGAGGGTTGGGCAGCCCCAGCATTTT. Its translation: CASSSGQGRVGQPQHF.

The CDR3 DNA is TGTGCCAGCAGCTCCCAGTATGGCACTGAAGCTTTCTTT. Protein: CASSSQYGTEAFF. The chain recombines TRBV7-2 with TRBJ1-1; D unclear. The CDR3 spans 13 residues. Germline CDR1 is SGHTA and CDR2 is FQGNSA. The V and J ends lost 4 bases and 4 bases respectively, with 10 bases between them.

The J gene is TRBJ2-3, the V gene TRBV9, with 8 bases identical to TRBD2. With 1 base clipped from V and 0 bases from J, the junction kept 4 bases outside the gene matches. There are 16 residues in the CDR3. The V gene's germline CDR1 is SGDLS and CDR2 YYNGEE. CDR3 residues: CASSVRAGDSTDTQYF. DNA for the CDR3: TGTGCCAGCAGCGTACGAGCGGGAGACAGCACAGATACGCAGTATTTT. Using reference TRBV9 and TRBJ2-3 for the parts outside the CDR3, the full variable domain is DSGVTQTPKHLITATGQRVTLRCSPRSGDLSVYWYQQSLDQGLQFLIQYYNGEERAKGNILERFSAQQFPDLHSELNLSSLELGDSALYFCASSVRAGDSTDTQYFGPGTRLTVL.

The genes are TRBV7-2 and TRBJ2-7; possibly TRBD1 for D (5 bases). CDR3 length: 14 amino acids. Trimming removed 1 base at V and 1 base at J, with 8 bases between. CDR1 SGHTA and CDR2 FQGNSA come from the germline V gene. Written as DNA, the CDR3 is TGTGCCAGCAGCTTAGTTTACAGGTCCTACGAGCAGTACTTC. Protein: CASSLVYRSYEQYF.

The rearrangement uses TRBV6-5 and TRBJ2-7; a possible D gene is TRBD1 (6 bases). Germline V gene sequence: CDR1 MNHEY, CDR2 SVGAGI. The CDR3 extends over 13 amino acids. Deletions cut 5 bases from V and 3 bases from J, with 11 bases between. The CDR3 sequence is CASSPGTNYEQYV. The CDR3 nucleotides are TGTGCCAGCAGTCCCGGGACAAACTACGAGCAGTACGTC.

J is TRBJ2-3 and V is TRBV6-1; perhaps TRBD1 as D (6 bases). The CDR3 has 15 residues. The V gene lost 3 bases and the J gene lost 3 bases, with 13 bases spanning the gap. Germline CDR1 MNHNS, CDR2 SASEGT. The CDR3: CASSDHYRVTDTQYF. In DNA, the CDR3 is TGTGCCAGCAGTGACCACTACAGGGTAACAGATACGCAGTATTTT.

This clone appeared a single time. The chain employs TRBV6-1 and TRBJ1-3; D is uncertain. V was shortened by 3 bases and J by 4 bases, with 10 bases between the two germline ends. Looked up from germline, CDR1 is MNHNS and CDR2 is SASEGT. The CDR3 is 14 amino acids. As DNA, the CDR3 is TGTGCCAGCAGTGACGGGTGGAACGGAAACACCATATATTTT. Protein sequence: CASSDGWNGNTIYF.

CDR3 in amino acids: CASRVGQGYNEQFF. DNA of the CDR3: TGTGCCAGCAGGGTGGGACAGGGCTACAATGAGCAGTTCTTC. The chain couples TRBV6-5 to TRBJ2-1; TRBD1 matches 9 bases. Trimming cost V 6 bases and J 3 bases; bases outside gene matches: 3. Germline V gene sequence: CDR1 MNHEY, CDR2 SVGAGI. The CDR3 consists of 14 residues.

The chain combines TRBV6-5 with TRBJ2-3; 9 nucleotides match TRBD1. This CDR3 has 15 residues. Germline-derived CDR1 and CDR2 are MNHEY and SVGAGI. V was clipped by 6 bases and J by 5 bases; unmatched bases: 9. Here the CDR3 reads CASRTTGGRGDTQYF. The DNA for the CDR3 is TGTGCCAGCAGGACGACAGGGGGGCGGGGAGATACGCAGTATTTT.

Here the CDR3 reads CASTPIYRQPRVGYTF. In DNA form, the CDR3 reads TGTGCCAGCACCCCGATTTACAGACAGCCCAGGGTTGGCTACACCTTC. The chain employs TRBV27 and TRBJ1-2, with D maybe TRBD1 (5 bases). The CDR3 covers 16 residues. Germline assignment: CDR1 MNHEY and CDR2 SMNVEV (reference sequence). V was pared by 7 bases and J by 7 bases, with 25 bases between.

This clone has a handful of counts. The CDR3 is CASSRRSTGGSTEAFF. The CDR3 bases are TGTGCCAGCAGCCGTCGGTCAACAGGGGGCAGTACTGAAGCTTTCTTT. This chain joins TRBV13 and TRBJ1-1; 9 bases align to TRBD1. The junction had 12 bases not matched to a gene; V was cut back by 5 bases and J by 5 bases. The CDR3 is 16 amino acids. Germline-derived CDR1 and CDR2 are PRHDT and FYEKMQ (reference sequence).

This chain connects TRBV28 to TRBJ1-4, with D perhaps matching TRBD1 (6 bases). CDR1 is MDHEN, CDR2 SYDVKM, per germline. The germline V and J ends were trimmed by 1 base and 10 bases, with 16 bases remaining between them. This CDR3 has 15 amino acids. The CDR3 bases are TGTGCCAGCAGTTTATTCGGGCAGGGGTCGGGAAAACTGTTTTTT. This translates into CASSLFGQGSGKLFF.

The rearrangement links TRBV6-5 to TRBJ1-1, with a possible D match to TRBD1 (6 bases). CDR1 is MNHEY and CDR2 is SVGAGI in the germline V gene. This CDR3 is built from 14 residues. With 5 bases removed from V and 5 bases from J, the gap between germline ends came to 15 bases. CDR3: CASSNEQGITEAFF. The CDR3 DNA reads TGTGCCAGCAGTAACGAACAGGGCATTACTGAAGCTTTCTTT.

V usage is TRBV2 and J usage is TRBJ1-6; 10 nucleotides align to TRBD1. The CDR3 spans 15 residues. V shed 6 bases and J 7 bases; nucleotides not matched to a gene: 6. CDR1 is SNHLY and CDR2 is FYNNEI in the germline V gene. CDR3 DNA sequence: TGTGCCAGCAGGGGCCTGGGACAGGGGAATTCACCCCTCCACTTT. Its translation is CASRGLGQGNSPLHF.